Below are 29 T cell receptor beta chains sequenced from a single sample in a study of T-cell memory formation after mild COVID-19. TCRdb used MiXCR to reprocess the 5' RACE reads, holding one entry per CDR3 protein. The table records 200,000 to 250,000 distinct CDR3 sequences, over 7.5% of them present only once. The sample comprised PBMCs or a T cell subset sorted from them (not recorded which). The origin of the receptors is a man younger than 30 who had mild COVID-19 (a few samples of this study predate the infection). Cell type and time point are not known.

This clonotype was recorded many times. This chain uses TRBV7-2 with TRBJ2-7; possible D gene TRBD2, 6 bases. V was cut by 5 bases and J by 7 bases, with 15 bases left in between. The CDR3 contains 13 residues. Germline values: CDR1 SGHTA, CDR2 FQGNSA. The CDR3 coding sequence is TGTGCCAGCAGCCGGGACTGGGTCGGGGAGCAGTACTTC. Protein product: CASSRDWVGEQYF.

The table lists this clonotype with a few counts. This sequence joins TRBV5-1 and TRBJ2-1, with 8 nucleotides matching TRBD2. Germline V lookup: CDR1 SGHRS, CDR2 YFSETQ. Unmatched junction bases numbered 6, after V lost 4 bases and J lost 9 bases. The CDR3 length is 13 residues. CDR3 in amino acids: CASSPGLEGEQFF. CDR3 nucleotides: TGCGCCAGCAGCCCGGGACTAGAAGGTGAGCAGTTCTTC. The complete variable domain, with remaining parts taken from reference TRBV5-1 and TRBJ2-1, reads KAGVTQTPRYLIKTRGQQVTLSCSPISGHRSVSWYQQTPGQGLQFLFEYFSETQRNKGNFPGRFSGRQFSNSRSEMNVSTLELGDSALYLCASSPGLEGEQFFGPGTRLTVL.

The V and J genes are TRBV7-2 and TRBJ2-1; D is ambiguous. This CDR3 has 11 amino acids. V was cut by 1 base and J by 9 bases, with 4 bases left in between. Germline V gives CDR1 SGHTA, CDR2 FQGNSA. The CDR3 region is CASSLETEQFF. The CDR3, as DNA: TGTGCCAGCAGCTTAGAGACTGAGCAGTTCTTC.

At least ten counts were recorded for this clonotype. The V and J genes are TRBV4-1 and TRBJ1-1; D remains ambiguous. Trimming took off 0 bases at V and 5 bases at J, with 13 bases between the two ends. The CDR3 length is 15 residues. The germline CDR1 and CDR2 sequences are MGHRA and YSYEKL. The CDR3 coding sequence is TGCGCCAGCAGCCAAGATGGGTTTTCGGGAACTGAAGCTTTCTTT. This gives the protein CASSQDGFSGTEAFF.

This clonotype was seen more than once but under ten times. The CDR3 is CASSYLRRSGERTDTQYF. The CDR3 bases are TGTGCCAGCAGCTACCTAAGGAGAAGCGGGGAACGCACAGATACGCAGTATTTT. The V gene is TRBV27, the J gene TRBJ2-3, with 7 bases aligning to TRBD2. The CDR3 totals 18 residues. V was clipped by 6 bases and J by 1 base; unmatched bases: 16. CDR1 is MNHEY and CDR2 is SMNVEV in the germline V gene (reference sequence).

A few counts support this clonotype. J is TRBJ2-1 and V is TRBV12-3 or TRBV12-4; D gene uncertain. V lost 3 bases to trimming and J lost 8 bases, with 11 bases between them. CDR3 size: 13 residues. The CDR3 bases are TGTGCCAGCAGTTTGGGGATAGGCCATGAGCAGTTCTTC. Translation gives CASSLGIGHEQFF.

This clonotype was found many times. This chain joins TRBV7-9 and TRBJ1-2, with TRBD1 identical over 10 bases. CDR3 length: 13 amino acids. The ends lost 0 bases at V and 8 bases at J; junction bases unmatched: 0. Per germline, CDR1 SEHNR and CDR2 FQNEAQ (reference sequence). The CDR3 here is CASSLATGGGYTF. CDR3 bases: TGTGCCAGCAGCTTAGCGACAGGGGGCGGCTACACCTTC.

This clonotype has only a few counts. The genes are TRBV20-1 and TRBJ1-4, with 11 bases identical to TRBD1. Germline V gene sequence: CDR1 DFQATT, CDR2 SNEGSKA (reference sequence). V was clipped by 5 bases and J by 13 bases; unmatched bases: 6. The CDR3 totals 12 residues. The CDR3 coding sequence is TGCAGTGCTGGACAGGGGGCTGGTAGACTGTTTTTT. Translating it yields CSAGQGAGRLFF.

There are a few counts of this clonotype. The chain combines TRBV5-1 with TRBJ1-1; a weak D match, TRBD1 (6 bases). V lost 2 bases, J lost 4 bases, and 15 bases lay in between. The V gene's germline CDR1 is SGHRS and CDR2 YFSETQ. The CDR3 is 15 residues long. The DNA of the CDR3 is TGCGCCAGCAGCTTTAGTCGGGACACCCTCACTGAAGCTTTCTTT. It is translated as CASSFSRDTLTEAFF.

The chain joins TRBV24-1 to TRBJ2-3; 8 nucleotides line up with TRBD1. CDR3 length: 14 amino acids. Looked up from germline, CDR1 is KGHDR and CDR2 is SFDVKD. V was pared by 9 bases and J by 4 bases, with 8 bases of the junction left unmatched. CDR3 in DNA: TGTGCCACCGCCGAGGACAGGGCTGCAGATACGCAGTATTTT. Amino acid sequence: CATAEDRAADTQYF.

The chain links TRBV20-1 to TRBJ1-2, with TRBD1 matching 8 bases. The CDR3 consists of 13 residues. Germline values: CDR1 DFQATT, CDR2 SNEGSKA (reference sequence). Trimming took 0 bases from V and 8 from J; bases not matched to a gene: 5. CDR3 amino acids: CSAREPDREGYTF. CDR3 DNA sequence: TGCAGTGCTAGAGAACCGGACAGGGAGGGCTACACCTTC.

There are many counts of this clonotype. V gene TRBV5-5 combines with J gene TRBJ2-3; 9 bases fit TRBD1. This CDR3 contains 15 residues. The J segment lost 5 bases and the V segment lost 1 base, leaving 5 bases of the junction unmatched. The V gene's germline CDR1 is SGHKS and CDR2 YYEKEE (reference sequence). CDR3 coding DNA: TGTGCCAGCAGCTTGCGGCGGACAGGGGAAGATACGCAGTATTTT. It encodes CASSLRRTGEDTQYF.

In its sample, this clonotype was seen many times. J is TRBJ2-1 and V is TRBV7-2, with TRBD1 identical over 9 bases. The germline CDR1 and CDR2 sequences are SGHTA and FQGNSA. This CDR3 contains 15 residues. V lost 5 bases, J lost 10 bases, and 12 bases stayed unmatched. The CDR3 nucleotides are TGTGCCAGCAGCAAACCCGGGACAGGGTCCAGAGAGCAGTTCTTC. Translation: CASSKPGTGSREQFF.

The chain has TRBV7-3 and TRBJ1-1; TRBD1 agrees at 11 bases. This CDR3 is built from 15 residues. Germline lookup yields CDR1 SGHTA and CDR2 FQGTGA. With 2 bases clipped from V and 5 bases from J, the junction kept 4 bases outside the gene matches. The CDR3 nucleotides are TGTGCCAGCAGCTTAGGACAGGGGGCATATACTGAAGCTTTCTTT. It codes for CASSLGQGAYTEAFF.

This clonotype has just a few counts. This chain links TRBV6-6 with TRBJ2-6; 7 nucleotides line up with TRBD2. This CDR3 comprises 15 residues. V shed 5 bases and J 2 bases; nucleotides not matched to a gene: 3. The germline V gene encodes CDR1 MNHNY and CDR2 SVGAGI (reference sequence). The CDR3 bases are TGTGCCAGCAGTACTGCGGGGGCTGGGGCCAACGTCCTGACTTTC. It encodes CASSTAGAGANVLTF.

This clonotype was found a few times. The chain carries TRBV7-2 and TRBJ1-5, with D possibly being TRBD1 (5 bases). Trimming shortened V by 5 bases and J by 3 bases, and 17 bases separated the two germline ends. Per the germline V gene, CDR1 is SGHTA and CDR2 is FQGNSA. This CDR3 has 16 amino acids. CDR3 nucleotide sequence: TGTGCCAGCAGCCAGACCGGGGGGTTAAACAATCAGCCCCAGCATTTT. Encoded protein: CASSQTGGLNNQPQHF.

The CDR3 nucleotides are TGTGCCAGCAGCCGGACACTGCTCCTTAACACCGGGGAGCTGTTTTTT. Its protein product is CASSRTLLLNTGELFF. The chain is built from TRBV7-2 and TRBJ2-2; maybe TRBD1 (5 bases). The CDR3 length is 16 residues. The germline V gene has CDR1 SGHTA and CDR2 FQGNSA. V was clipped by 5 bases and J by 2 bases, with 15 bases between them.

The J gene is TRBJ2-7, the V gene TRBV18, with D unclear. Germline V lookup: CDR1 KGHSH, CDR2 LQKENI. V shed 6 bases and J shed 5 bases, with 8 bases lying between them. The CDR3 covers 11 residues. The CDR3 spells CASSGFDEQYF. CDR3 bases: TGTGCCAGCTCTGGTTTCGACGAGCAGTACTTC.

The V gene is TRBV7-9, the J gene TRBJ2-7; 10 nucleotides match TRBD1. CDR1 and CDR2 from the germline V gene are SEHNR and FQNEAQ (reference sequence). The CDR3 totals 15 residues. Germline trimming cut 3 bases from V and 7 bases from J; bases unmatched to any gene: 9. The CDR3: CASSLAGTGAGEQYF. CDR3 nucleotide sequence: TGTGCCAGCAGCTTGGCCGGGACAGGGGCTGGGGAGCAGTACTTC.

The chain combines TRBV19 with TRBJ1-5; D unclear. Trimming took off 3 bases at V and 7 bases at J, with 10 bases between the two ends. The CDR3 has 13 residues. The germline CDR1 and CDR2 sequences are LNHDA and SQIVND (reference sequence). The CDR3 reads CASSIQDRQPQHF. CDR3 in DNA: TGTGCCAGTAGTATCCAGGATCGACAGCCCCAGCATTTT.

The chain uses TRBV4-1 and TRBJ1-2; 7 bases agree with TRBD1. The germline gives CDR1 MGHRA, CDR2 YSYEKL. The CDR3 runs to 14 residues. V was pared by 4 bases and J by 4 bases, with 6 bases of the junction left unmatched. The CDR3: CASSPAGTAYGYTF. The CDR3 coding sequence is TGCGCCAGCAGCCCGGCCGGGACAGCCTATGGCTACACCTTC.

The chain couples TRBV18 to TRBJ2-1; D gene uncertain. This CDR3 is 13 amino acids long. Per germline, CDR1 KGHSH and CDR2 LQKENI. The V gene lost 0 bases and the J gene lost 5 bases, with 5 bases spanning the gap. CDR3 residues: CASSPPPNNEQFF. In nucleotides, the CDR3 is TGTGCCAGCTCACCACCTCCCAACAATGAGCAGTTCTTC.

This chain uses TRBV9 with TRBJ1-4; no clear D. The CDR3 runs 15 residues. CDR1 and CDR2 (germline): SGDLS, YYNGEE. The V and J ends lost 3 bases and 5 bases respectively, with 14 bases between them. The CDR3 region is CASSGDPGPNEKLFF. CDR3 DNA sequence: TGTGCCAGCAGCGGCGACCCGGGCCCCAATGAAAAACTGTTTTTT.

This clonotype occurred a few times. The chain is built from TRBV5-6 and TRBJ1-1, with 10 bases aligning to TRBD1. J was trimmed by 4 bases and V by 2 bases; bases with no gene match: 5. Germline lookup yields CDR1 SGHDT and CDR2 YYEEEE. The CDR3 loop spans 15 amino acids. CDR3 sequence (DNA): TGTGCCAGCAGCTTAATAGACAGGGGGCTCACTGAAGCTTTCTTT. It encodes CASSLIDRGLTEAFF.

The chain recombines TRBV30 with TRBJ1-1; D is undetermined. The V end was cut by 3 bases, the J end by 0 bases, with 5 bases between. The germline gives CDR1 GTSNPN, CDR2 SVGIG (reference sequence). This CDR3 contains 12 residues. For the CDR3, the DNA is TGTGCCTGGAGGAGGTTGAACACTGAAGCTTTCTTT. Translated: CAWRRLNTEAFF.

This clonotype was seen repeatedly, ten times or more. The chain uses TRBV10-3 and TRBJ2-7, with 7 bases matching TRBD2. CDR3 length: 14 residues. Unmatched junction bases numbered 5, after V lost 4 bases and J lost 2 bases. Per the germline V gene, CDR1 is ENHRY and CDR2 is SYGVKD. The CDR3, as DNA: TGTGCCATCAGTGGGAACAGCGGGACCTACGAGCAGTACTTC. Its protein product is CAISGNSGTYEQYF.

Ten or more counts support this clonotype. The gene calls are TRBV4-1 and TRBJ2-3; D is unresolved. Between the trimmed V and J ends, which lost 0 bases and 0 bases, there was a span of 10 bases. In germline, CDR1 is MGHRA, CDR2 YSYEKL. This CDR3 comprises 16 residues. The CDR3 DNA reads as TGCGCCAGCAGCCAAGAGAACATCCCTAGCACAGATACGCAGTATTTT. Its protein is CASSQENIPSTDTQYF.

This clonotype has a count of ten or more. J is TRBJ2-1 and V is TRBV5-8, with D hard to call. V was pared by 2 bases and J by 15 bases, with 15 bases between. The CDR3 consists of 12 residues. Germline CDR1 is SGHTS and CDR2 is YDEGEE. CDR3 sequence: CASSLLLSGAFF. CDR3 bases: TGTGCCAGCAGCTTACTTCTATCCGGAGCGTTCTTC.

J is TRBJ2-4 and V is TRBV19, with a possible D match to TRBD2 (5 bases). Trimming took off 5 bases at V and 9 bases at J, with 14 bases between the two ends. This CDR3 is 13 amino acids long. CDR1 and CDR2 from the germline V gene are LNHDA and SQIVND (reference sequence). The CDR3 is CASSGSGSGIQYF. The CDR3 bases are TGTGCCAGTAGTGGCTCGGGGAGTGGCATTCAGTACTTC.